Each of the 16 T cell receptor beta chains below was sequenced from the same sample in a study of T-cell reconstitution after alpha-beta-depleted transplantation in children (TCRdb year 2016). Library generation was performed with PCR. Sequencing was carried out with an Illumina HiSeq 2500. TCR library preparation used molecular barcoding, with unique molecular identifiers applied to normalize quantification of the TCRbeta repertoire. Through fastp at Q25 and MiXCR, TCRdb rebuilt clones from the public reads, retaining in-frame beta chains. Under each unique CDR3 protein, matching rows form one entry showing the most common genes and DNA. Present in this sample are 150,000 to 250,000 distinct CDR3 sequences, roughly 15% of which were seen just once. The ten largest make up about 13% of the sample. This material consisted of PBMCs from the stem cell graft donor, taken from the stem cell graft. Receptors originate from a human donor who donated a stem cell graft to a child with acute lymphoblastic leukemia.

This chain connects TRBV30 to TRBJ1-4, with D perhaps TRBD1 (6 bases). V shed 8 bases and J shed 5 bases, with 12 bases lying between them. CDR1 is GTSNPN, CDR2 SVGIG, per germline (reference sequence). CDR3 length: 12 amino acids. The CDR3 nucleotides read TGTGCCCACTCCAGGGGAAATGAAAAACTGTTTTTT. It translates to CAHSRGNEKLFF.

Ten or more counts support this clonotype. The chain joins TRBV12-3 or TRBV12-4 to TRBJ1-4; TRBD1 is a possible D gene (6 bases). The CDR3 length is 16 residues. V gave up 6 bases and J gave up 0 bases, with 14 bases separating them. The CDR3 spells CASSAAGDATNEKLFF. The CDR3 coding sequence is TGTGCCAGCAGCGCCGCAGGGGATGCAACTAATGAAAAACTGTTTTTT.

This clonotype came up many times. V usage is TRBV10-3 and J usage is TRBJ2-7; TRBD2 matches at 9 bases. V lost 5 bases and J lost 6; bases outside the gene matches: 5. Per the germline V gene, CDR1 is ENHRY and CDR2 is SYGVKD. The CDR3 loop spans 13 amino acids. CDR3 loop: CAISPLAGTEQYF. In DNA form, the CDR3 reads TGTGCCATCAGTCCCCTAGCGGGAACCGAGCAGTACTTC.

This clonotype has at least ten counts. In DNA, the CDR3 is TGCAGTGCACCAAACAGGGGGAGAGCTCAAGAGACCCAGTACTTC. Amino acids: CSAPNRGRAQETQYF. V is TRBV20-1 and J is TRBJ2-5, with 8 bases matching TRBD1. J lost 2 bases, V lost 6 bases, and 11 bases had no gene match. Germline CDR1 and CDR2: DFQATT and SNEGSKA (reference sequence). The CDR3 contains 15 residues.

This clonotype appeared a single time. This chain connects TRBV7-9 to TRBJ2-1, with D possibly TRBD2 on 5 matching bases. V was cut by 3 bases and J by 13 bases, with 16 bases left in between. There are 13 residues in the CDR3. The V gene's germline CDR1 is SEHNR and CDR2 FQNEAQ (reference sequence). CDR3 bases: TGTGCCAGCAGCTTTGTCGGGTCAAGCGGCCAGTTCTTC. Translated: CASSFVGSSGQFF.

The chain has TRBV11-3 and TRBJ2-5; tentatively, D is TRBD1 or TRBD2 (5 bases each). CDR1 is SGHNT, CDR2 YENEEA, per germline. Trimming removed 8 bases at V and 5 bases at J, with 15 bases between. This CDR3 has 13 residues. CDR3 sequence reads: CASGPTGGETQYF. CDR3 DNA sequence: TGTGCCAGCGGCCCCACAGGCGGGGAGACCCAGTACTTC.

This clonotype has ten or more counts. This sequence joins TRBV12-3 or TRBV12-4 and TRBJ2-7, with TRBD1 identical over 7 bases. CDR3 length: 14 residues. V gave up 5 bases and J gave up 0 bases; unmatched junction bases: 4. CDR3 sequence: CASSHRDSSYEQYF. Written as DNA, the CDR3 is TGTGCCAGCAGTCACCGGGACAGCTCCTACGAGCAGTACTTC.

This clonotype was observed at least ten times. This chain uses TRBV7-9 with TRBJ2-7; weak D call: TRBD1 (5 bases). Germline CDR1 and CDR2: SEHNR and FQNEAQ (reference sequence). V gave up 1 base and J gave up 10 bases, with 11 bases separating them. The length of the CDR3 is 12 residues. CDR3 coding DNA: TGTGCCAGCAGCTTAGTTCAGGGTCCCCAGTACTTC. Translation: CASSLVQGPQYF. Based on the CDR3 plus reference TRBV7-9 and TRBJ2-7, the full variable domain is DTGVSQNPRHKITKRGQNVTFRCDPISEHNRLYWYRQTLGQGPEFLTYFQNEAQLEKSRLLSDRFSAERPKGSFSTLEIQRTEQGDSAMYLCASSLVQGPQYFGPGTRLTVT.

This clonotype has a count of ten or more. The chain employs TRBV5-4 and TRBJ2-3; D may be TRBD1 (6 bases). V lost 3 bases and J lost 4, with 21 bases in between. The length of the CDR3 is 17 residues. In germline, CDR1 is SGHNT, CDR2 YYREEE (reference sequence). This CDR3 reads CASSSWYRVEEADTQYF. CDR3 bases: TGTGCCAGCAGCTCCTGGTACAGGGTGGAGGAAGCAGATACGCAGTATTTT.

This clonotype occurred a few times. The chain couples TRBV7-6 to TRBJ2-6, with TRBD1 matching over 11 bases. The germline CDR1 and CDR2 sequences are SGHVS and FNYEAQ. The CDR3 is made up of 18 amino acids. The J segment lost 4 bases and the V segment lost 3 bases, leaving 8 bases of the junction unmatched. DNA of the CDR3: TGTGCCAGCAGCTTTAGGGGACAGGGGGTGGGAGGGGCCAACGTCCTGACTTTC. Translating gives CASSFRGQGVGGANVLTF.

The table lists this clonotype with many counts. The V gene is TRBV7-2, the J gene TRBJ1-2; possible D gene TRBD1, 6 bases. Germline values: CDR1 SGHTA, CDR2 FQGNSA. The CDR3 has 14 residues. V was clipped by 2 bases and J by 6 bases, with 13 bases between them. CDR3 in amino acids: CASSLFSRGHGYTF. In nucleotides, the CDR3 is TGTGCCAGCAGCTTATTTTCCCGGGGGCATGGCTACACCTTC. Looking up the rest from reference TRBV7-2 and TRBJ1-2 gives the full variable domain: GAGVSQSPSNKVTEKGKDVELRCDPISGHTALYWYRQSLGQGLEFLIYFQGNSAPDKSGLPSDRFSAERTGGSVSTLTIQRTQQEDSAVYLCASSLFSRGHGYTFGSGTRLTVV.

This clonotype appeared many times. V gene TRBV5-4 combines with J gene TRBJ2-5, with TRBD1 as a possible D gene (6 bases). The V and J ends lost 0 bases and 5 bases respectively, with 11 bases between them. Germline CDR1 and CDR2: SGHNT and YYREEE (reference sequence). The CDR3 consists of 14 residues. The CDR3 reads CASSLEQGSETQYF. For the CDR3, the DNA is TGTGCCAGCAGCTTGGAACAGGGAAGTGAGACCCAGTACTTC.

In its sample, this clonotype was seen many times. The V and J genes are TRBV7-9 and TRBJ2-2, with D possibly being TRBD2 (6 bases). Germline loops: CDR1 SEHNR, CDR2 FQNEAQ (reference sequence). The V end lost 3 bases, the J end lost 0 bases, and 8 bases lay between the germline ends. The CDR3 runs 15 residues. The CDR3 DNA sequence: TGTGCCAGCAGCTTGAGCGGGTCGAACACCGGGGAGCTGTTTTTT. Its translation is CASSLSGSNTGELFF.

This clonotype was picked up many times. The chain carries TRBV5-1 and TRBJ2-2; 7 bases are shared with TRBD2. CDR1 SGHRS and CDR2 YFSETQ come from the germline V gene. V lost 2 bases, J lost 0 bases, and 4 bases stayed unmatched. CDR3 length: 16 residues. The CDR3 coding sequence is TGCGCCAGCAGCTTTAGCGGGCGAGCGAACACCGGGGAGCTGTTTTTT. Translating gives CASSFSGRANTGELFF.

This chain links TRBV27 with TRBJ2-2, with TRBD1 as a possible D gene (6 bases). This CDR3 contains 17 residues. Germline loops: CDR1 MNHEY, CDR2 SMNVEV (reference sequence). V lost 3 bases, J lost 5 bases, and 19 bases lay in between. The CDR3 protein is CASSFGELWTATGELFF. DNA of the CDR3: TGTGCCAGCAGTTTCGGGGAGTTATGGACAGCGACCGGGGAGCTGTTTTTT.

The chain has TRBV7-9 and TRBJ2-2, with 7 bases fitting TRBD1. J gave up 6 bases and V 4 bases, and 2 bases lay outside the gene matches. The CDR3 extends over 13 amino acids. From germline, CDR1 is SEHNR and CDR2 FQNEAQ (reference sequence). For the CDR3, the DNA is TGTGCCAGCAGCTCGACAGGGCCCGGGGAGCTGTTTTTT. It encodes CASSSTGPGELFF. Looking up the rest from reference TRBV7-9 and TRBJ2-2 gives the full variable domain: DTGVSQNPRHKITKRGQNVTFRCDPISEHNRLYWYRQTLGQGPEFLTYFQNEAQLEKSRLLSDRFSAERPKGSFSTLEIQRTEQGDSAMYLCASSSTGPGELFFGEGSRLTVL.